This T cell receptor (beta chain) was captured in a study of shared clonotypes between healthy human individuals. Background on the study: The study enrolled a couple of women and a few men aged 18 to 49.

Participating donors were healthy, HIV-negative adults free of recent acute infections or vaccinations. Donors comprised only Caucasian adults living in Nashville, Tennessee. Germline V gene lookup returns CDR1 SNHLY and CDR2 FYNNEI. This CDR3 region has 13 residues. J lost 4 bases, V lost 4 bases, and 1 base had no gene match. Per the study methods: With immunoSEQ giving junction-only sequences and no quality scores, filtering differed. TCRdb keeps only in-frame clones here, not all; method: immunoSEQ multiplex PCR. V, J and clone size reflect that table, while D and trimming were determined from the DNA. The table has approximately 500,000 clones, 70% to 80% seen once; the top ten hold around 11%.

Material: PBMCs. V is TRBV2 and J is TRBJ1-5, with TRBD1 identical over 7 bases. The sequence was obtained from a woman in her 40s in good health. Some clones in this sample may be carry-over from other donors' samples. CDR3 sequence: CASSGQGNQPQHF. In DNA form, the CDR3 reads TGTGCCAGCAGTGGACAGGGAAATCAGCCCCAGCATTTT.